Shown below are 13 T cell receptor beta chains from a single sample sequenced in a study of CXCR3-negative and CXCR3-positive naive CD8 T cells. Through 5' RACE with UMI labels, the TRB cDNA libraries were prepared. TCRdb re-called the 5' RACE reads; one entry per CDR3 protein, DNA not given. This sample's table has about 39,000 distinct CDR3 sequences. The source material was naive CXCR3- CD8+ T cells from blood. Sample subset: CD45RO-CCR7+CD27+CD95- naive CD8+ T cells lacking CXCR3 (TNR3-). Receptors were obtained from a human donor in good health. Some clones in this sample may be carry-over from other donors' samples.

The rearrangement uses TRBV6-4 and TRBJ1-5; there is no DNA to check the TCRdb D call of TRBD1. CDR1 MRHNA and CDR2 SNTAGT come from the germline V gene. The CDR3 loop spans 13 amino acids. This chain's CDR3 is CASRARLNQPQHF.

The chain joins TRBV4-2 to TRBJ2-7; TCRdb's D call, TRBD1, is unchecked because there is no DNA. There are 16 residues in the CDR3. Germline-derived CDR1 and CDR2 are LGHNA and YNFKEQ. CDR3 residues: CASSQGPYLPTWEQYF.

The J gene is TRBJ2-3, the V gene TRBV6-2 or TRBV6-3; checking the TCRdb D call of TRBD1 is not possible without DNA. The germline CDR1 and CDR2 sequences are MNHEY and SVGEGT. CDR3 size: 12 residues. The CDR3 sequence is CASTRGPDTQYF.

The J gene is TRBJ2-1, the V gene TRBV7-9; TCRdb outputs TRBD2, but without DNA this stays unchecked. Germline-derived CDR1 and CDR2 are SEHNR and FQNEAQ (reference sequence). The CDR3 spans 16 residues. The CDR3 sequence is CASSLGGLPSYNEQFF.

This chain uses TRBV20-1 with TRBJ2-1; the D call from TCRdb, TRBD1, cannot be confirmed without DNA. The length of the CDR3 is 15 residues. Germline V gene data show CDR1 as DFQATT and CDR2 as SNEGSKA (reference sequence). CDR3 in amino acids: CSARDPGQDYNEQFF.

The chain couples TRBV29-1 to TRBJ2-2; TCRdb picks TRBD1, but there is no DNA to check that call. Germline assignment: CDR1 SQVTM and CDR2 ANQGSEA. The CDR3 covers 15 residues. The CDR3 loop is CSVIPGRRNTGELFF.

The chain links TRBV6-1 to TRBJ2-7; no DNA is available, so the TRBD1 call from TCRdb remains unchecked. The length of the CDR3 is 14 residues. CDR1 is MNHNS and CDR2 is SASEGT in the germline V gene. CDR3 protein: CASSEAHRAYEQYF.

CDR3 sequence reads: CASSPQPGTGTDTQYF. This chain joins TRBV4-3 and TRBJ2-3; TCRdb's assignment of TRBD1 cannot be checked, as there is no DNA. This CDR3 is built from 16 residues. Germline assignment: CDR1 LGHNA and CDR2 YSLEER.

The rearrangement uses TRBV4-1 and TRBJ2-1; lacking DNA, the TRBD1 call made by TCRdb goes unchecked. CDR3 length equals 14 residues. Germline V gene lookup returns CDR1 MGHRA and CDR2 YSYEKL. CDR3: CASSQEGGYNEQFF.

V gene TRBV12-3 or TRBV12-4 combines with J gene TRBJ1-4; the D gene TCRdb calls, TRBD1, cannot be checked with no DNA. There are 15 residues in the CDR3. CDR3 protein: CASRDPGQGHEKLFF.

In terms of frequency, this clonotype is medium-sized (0.01 to 0.1%). The chain is built from TRBV3-1 and TRBJ2-7. Germline-derived CDR1 and CDR2 are LGHDT and YNNKEL (reference sequence). This CDR3 has 14 amino acids. The CDR3: CASRQSDRSYEQYF.

V is TRBV6-5 and J is TRBJ2-1; TCRdb proposes TRBD2, but this gene call is untestable without DNA. CDR3 length: 17 residues. Looked up from germline, CDR1 is MNHEY and CDR2 is SVGAGI. This chain's CDR3 is CASSQGLAGGEYNEQFF.

The V call is TRBV6-5, the J call TRBJ2-2; TCRdb lists TRBD2, though no DNA is available to test this call. Germline CDR1 reads MNHEY; CDR2 reads SVGAGI. This CDR3 spans 17 amino acids. CDR3 residues: CATSVGSGSASTGELFF.